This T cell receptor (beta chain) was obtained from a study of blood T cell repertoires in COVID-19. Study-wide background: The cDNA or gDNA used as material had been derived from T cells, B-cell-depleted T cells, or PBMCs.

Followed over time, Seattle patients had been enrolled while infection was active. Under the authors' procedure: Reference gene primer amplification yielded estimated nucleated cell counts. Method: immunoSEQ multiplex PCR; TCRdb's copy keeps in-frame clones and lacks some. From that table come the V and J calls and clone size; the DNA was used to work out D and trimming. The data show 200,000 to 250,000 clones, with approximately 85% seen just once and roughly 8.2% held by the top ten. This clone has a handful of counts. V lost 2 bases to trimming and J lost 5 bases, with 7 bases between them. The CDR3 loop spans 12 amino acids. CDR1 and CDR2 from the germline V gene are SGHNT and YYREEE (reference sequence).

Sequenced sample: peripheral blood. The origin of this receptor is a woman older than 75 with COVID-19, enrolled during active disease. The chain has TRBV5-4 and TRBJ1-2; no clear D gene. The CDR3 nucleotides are TGTGCCAGCAGCTTTCTCGAGTATGGCTACACCTTC. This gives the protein CASSFLEYGYTF.